This T cell receptor beta chain is drawn from a study of shared clonotypes between healthy human individuals. Overall study findings and caveats: In general, naive subsets displayed greater estimated richness than memory subsets did. The low donor count limited represented genetic and exposure-history diversity. Among donors, the sharing of clonotypes was expected to be influenced by sequencing depth.

Terminally differentiated effector memory CD45RA+ cells were excluded from the naive CD8 cells, which were CD45RO-negative and positively selected for CCR7. A word on this clone: The antigen is undetermined. This CDR3 is also generated by other DNA sequences in the sample.

The CDR3 extends over 15 amino acids. In germline, CDR1 is SGHRS, CDR2 YFSETQ. Trimming cost V 4 bases and J 0 bases; bases outside gene matches: 4. It was 150 to 250 ng DNA, some 30,000 T cell genomes, that sorted-subset replicate PCRs used. This table comes from immunoSEQ multiplex PCR, and its TCRdb copy is limited to in-frame clones, with some not included. In the table there are 1.5 million to 2.5 million clones, roughly 94% of which are singletons. Sequencing input: naive CD8+ T cells sorted from blood. The sequence derives from a man aged 18-30 years in good health. The chain combines TRBV5-1 with TRBJ2-7, with 10 positions matching TRBD1. CDR3 DNA: TGCGCCAGCAGCCTGGGACAGGGGAGCTCCTACGAGCAGTACTTC. It encodes CASSLGQGSSYEQYF.